A selection of T cell receptor beta chains follows, all from one sample in a study of T cell repertoires in cytomegalovirus infection. TCRdb re-derived calls from the reads in MiXCR, one entry per CDR3 protein. The sample includes 680,000 or so distinct CDR3 sequences, around a third of them seen just once. No antigen has been assigned to these receptors. This sample comprised cultured PBMCs, obtained from culture after CMV antigen stimulation. The receptors shown here come from a human donor in good health (CMV status not recorded). Some clones in this sample may be carry-over from other donors' samples. The CDR3 runs from the conserved cysteine through the conserved F or W. Each record gives: D gene, V gene, J gene, clone size, CDR3 protein, CDR3 DNA. A D gene is named only where the DNA matches it firmly. Not every row has a clone size; where given, it reads once, few, many or a size class.

>TRBD1|TRBV6-2/TRBV6-3|TRBJ1-1|NA
CASRTHRGPANTEAFF
TGTGCCAGCAGGACACACAGGGGGCCGGCGAACACTGAAGCTTTCTTT
>NA|TRBV6-2/TRBV6-3|TRBJ1-1|NA
CASSGRTGLTEAFF
TGTGCCAGCAGTGGACGAACAGGGTTGACTGAAGCTTTCTTT
>TRBD1|TRBV6-1|TRBJ1-4|NA
CASSESWTGEEKLFF
TGTGCCAGCAGTGAATCTTGGACAGGGGAAGAAAAACTGTTTTTT
>TRBD2|TRBV30|TRBJ2-3|NA
CAWSGAGWPNPSTDTQYF
TGTGCCTGGAGTGGAGCGGGGTGGCCGAACCCTAGCACAGATACGCAGTATTTT
>TRBD1|TRBV5-6|TRBJ1-1|few
CASSLGQGAGAFF
TGTGCCAGCAGCTTGGGACAGGGGGCCGGAGCTTTCTTT
>NA|TRBV5-4|TRBJ2-3|NA
CASSLILERTDTQYF
TGTGCCAGCAGCTTGATACTTGAACGCACAGATACGCAGTATTTT
>TRBD2|TRBV6-6|TRBJ2-1|few
CASRSYGTSAYNEQFF
TGTGCCAGCAGATCTTATGGGACTAGCGCGTACAATGAGCAGTTCTTC
>NA|TRBV7-4|TRBJ2-7|few
CASSLAPRNYEQYF
TGTGCCAGCAGCTTAGCCCCCAGAAACTACGAGCAGTACTTC
>NA|TRBV7-9|TRBJ1-1|NA
CASSSRKGSRIMNTEAFF
TGTGCCAGCAGCTCTAGGAAGGGGAGCAGGATCATGAACACTGAAGCTTTCTTT
>NA|TRBV7-9|TRBJ2-2|few
CASSNRTDLTGELFF
TGTGCCAGCAGTAATCGGACAGACCTCACCGGGGAGCTGTTTTTT
>TRBD2|TRBV6-5|TRBJ2-1|NA
CASRRLMGGTEQFF
TGTGCCAGCAGGCGCCTAATGGGAGGGACCGAGCAGTTCTTC
>TRBD1|TRBV20-1|TRBJ2-1|NA
CSVYARDRGVNEQFF
TGCAGTGTCTACGCCCGGGACAGGGGAGTGAATGAGCAGTTCTTC
>NA|TRBV6-2/TRBV6-3|TRBJ2-7|few
CAGGRREEQYF
TGTGCCGGGGGGCGTCGAGAGGAGCAGTACTTC
>NA|TRBV7-2|TRBJ2-7|few
CASSYLVYEQYF
TGTGCCAGCAGCTATCTAGTGTACGAGCAGTACTTC
>TRBD2|TRBV6-1|TRBJ2-5|NA
CASSIGLVKTQYF
TGTGCCAGCAGTATTGGACTAGTAAAGACCCAGTACTTC
>TRBD2|TRBV7-2|TRBJ2-7|few
CASSLAAGDVSYEQYF
TGTGCCAGCAGCTTAGCGGCGGGGGACGTTTCCTACGAGCAGTACTTC
>TRBD2|TRBV7-2|TRBJ2-1|many
CASSSPGGGAVNEQFF
TGTGCCAGCAGCTCCCCGGGCGGGGGGGCCGTGAATGAGCAGTTCTTC
>TRBD1|TRBV30|TRBJ1-6|NA
CACEGQENSPLHF
TGTGCCTGTGAGGGACAGGAGAATTCACCCCTCCACTTT
>NA|TRBV11-1|TRBJ2-5|NA
CANSLGVGAQETQYF
TGTGCCAACAGCTTGGGAGTGGGGGCACAAGAGACCCAGTACTTC
>NA|TRBV7-2|TRBJ1-6|few
CASRAAGGNSPLHF
TGTGCCAGCAGGGCAGCCGGGGGGAATTCACCCCTCCACTTT
>TRBD1|TRBV18|TRBJ1-1|NA
CASSPAGQLNTEAFF
TGTGCCAGCTCACCTGCGGGACAGTTAAACACTGAAGCTTTCTTT
>NA|TRBV19|TRBJ1-2|NA
CASSESNYGYTF
TGTGCCAGTAGTGAGTCTAACTATGGCTACACCTTC
>TRBD2|TRBV7-9|TRBJ2-5|NA
CASSRFLAGGETQYF
TGTGCCAGCAGTCGATTTCTAGCGGGGGGAGAGACCCAGTACTTC
>TRBD1|TRBV19|TRBJ2-2|NA
CASSPRQGGAGELFF
TGTGCCAGTAGTCCACGACAGGGTGGCGCCGGGGAGCTGTTTTTT
>NA|TRBV20-1|TRBJ2-2|NA
CSASRGTGELFF
TGCAGTGCTAGTCGGGGGACCGGGGAGCTGTTTTTT
>TRBD1|TRBV12-5|TRBJ1-1|NA
CASGPTGRDTEAFF
TGTGCTAGTGGTCCGACAGGGCGGGACACTGAAGCTTTCTTT
>NA|TRBV7-2|TRBJ2-3|few
CASSPERLVETQYF
TGTGCCAGCAGCCCCGAGAGACTAGTAGAAACGCAGTATTTT
>TRBD1|TRBV7-9|TRBJ1-2|NA
CASSLYQTGTYGYTF
TGTGCCAGCAGCCTCTACCAGACAGGGACCTATGGCTACACCTTC
>NA|TRBV9|TRBJ2-1|NA
CASSVTGPNEQFF
TGTGCCAGCAGCGTAACCGGCCCTAATGAGCAGTTCTTC
>NA|TRBV10-3|TRBJ2-1|once
CAISSPQVPDNEQFF
TGTGCCATCAGTTCCCCCCAAGTGCCCGACAATGAGCAGTTCTTC
>NA|TRBV7-2|TRBJ2-7|many
CASSLEPNYEQYF
TGTGCCAGCAGCTTAGAGCCCAACTACGAGCAGTACTTC
>NA|TRBV7-9|TRBJ1-1|NA
CASGLGISEAFF
TGTGCCAGCGGCCTGGGGATCTCTGAAGCTTTCTTT
>NA|TRBV19|TRBJ1-1|few
CASAGWQGTEAFF
TGTGCCAGCGCCGGATGGCAGGGTACTGAAGCTTTCTTT
>NA|TRBV11-2|TRBJ1-6|few
CASSSPRAGIKSPLHF
TGTGCCAGCAGCTCCCCGCGGGCGGGGATCAAATCACCCCTCCACTTT
>NA|TRBV7-8|TRBJ1-1|many
CASSPRVLNTEAFF
TGTGCCAGCAGCCCCAGAGTATTGAACACTGAAGCTTTCTTT
>NA|TRBV7-6|TRBJ2-2|NA
CASSSPGPGTGELFF
TGTGCCAGCAGCTCTCCGGGCCCGGGGACCGGGGAGCTGTTTTTT
>TRBD2|TRBV5-1|TRBJ2-7|NA
CASPLVPGTMAYEQYF
TGCGCCAGCCCCCTCGTCCCCGGGACTATGGCCTACGAGCAGTACTTC
>TRBD2|TRBV12-3/TRBV12-4|TRBJ2-5|few
CASSHTSGTAQYF
TGTGCCAGCAGCCACACTAGCGGGACCGCCCAGTACTTC
>TRBD2|TRBV7-6|TRBJ2-7|few
CASSSDARAGNSGSNEQYF
TGTGCCAGCAGCTCTGACGCCCGGGCCGGGAACAGCGGGAGTAACGAGCAGTACTTC
>NA|TRBV6-1|TRBJ1-5|NA
CATTFTSTASQPQHF
TGTGCCACTACTTTTACTTCCACCGCCAGTCAGCCCCAGCATTTT
>NA|TRBV28|TRBJ1-3|NA
CAVGRASGNTIYF
TGTGCCGTCGGGAGGGCCTCTGGAAACACCATATATTTT
>TRBD2|TRBV7-6|TRBJ2-5|many
CASSLFGGAGETQYF
TGTGCCAGCAGCTTATTCGGGGGGGCTGGGGAGACCCAGTACTTC
>TRBD2|TRBV5-4|TRBJ2-1|NA
CASSLEWTSERGEQFF
TGTGCCAGCAGCTTGGAGTGGACTAGCGAGCGCGGGGAGCAGTTCTTC